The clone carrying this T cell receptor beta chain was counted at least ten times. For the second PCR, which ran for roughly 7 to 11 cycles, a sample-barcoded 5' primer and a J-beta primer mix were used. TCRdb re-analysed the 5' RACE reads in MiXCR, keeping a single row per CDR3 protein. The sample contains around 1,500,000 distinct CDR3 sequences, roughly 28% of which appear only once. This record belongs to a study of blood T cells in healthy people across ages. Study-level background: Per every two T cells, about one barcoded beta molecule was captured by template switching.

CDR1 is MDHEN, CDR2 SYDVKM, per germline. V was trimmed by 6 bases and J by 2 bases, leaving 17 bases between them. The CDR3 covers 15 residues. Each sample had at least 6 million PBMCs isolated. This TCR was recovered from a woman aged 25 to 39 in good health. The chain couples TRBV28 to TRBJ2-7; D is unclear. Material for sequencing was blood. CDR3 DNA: TGTGCCAGCAGCCTCCACCCGGCTACAACCTACGAGCAGTACTTC. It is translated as CASSLHPATTYEQYF. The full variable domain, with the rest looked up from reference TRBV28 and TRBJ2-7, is DVKVTQSSRYLVKRTGEKVFLECVQDMDHENMFWYRQDPGLGLRLIYFSYDVKMKEKGDIPEGYSVSREKKERFSLILESASTNQTSMYLCASSLHPATTYEQYFGPGTRLTVT.